This T cell receptor (beta chain) was identified in a study of spatial heterogeneity in lung cancer (dated by TCRdb to between 2018 and 2021). Broadly, across the study: More beta-chain than alpha-chain transcripts were consistently detected, likely reflecting higher beta-chain transcript abundance. In the raw uncorrected reads, each unique combination of TCR and UMI appeared on average more than ten times. In non-small cell lung cancer, the study made a quantitative comparison of TCR alpha and beta repertoires among multiple tumor regions, matched nontumor lung and blood. TCR repertoire features were related to nonsynonymous mutation counts determined by whole-exome sequencing of tumor tissue. At surgery, around 200 tumor regions, 63 to 70 matched nontumor lung samples and fewer than 60 PBMC samples were TCR-sequenced for both alpha and beta chains.

Taken with the paper, the label for time point translates to: sample taken at primary tumor resection. Without any cell sorting, TCR sequencing was performed on whole RNA extracted either from tumor and nontumor lung tissue or from cryopreserved PBMC samples. The donors were approximately 70 patients from the lung TRACERx cohort who had early-stage, untreated non-small cell lung cancer. Only patients with enough RNA available from two or more tumor regions were chosen for TCR sequencing. Details on this clonotype: The clone's antigen remains unknown. No DNA is shown, since the ends of the CDR3 on it are uncertain; the CDR3 is the one TCRdb lists.

The library was produced with 5' RACE. Data came from a NextSeq 500. The TCR library protocol attached a unique molecular identifier to each TCR cDNA molecule to allow correction of PCR and sequencing errors. The study's processing was this. TCR identification, UMI-based error correction and CDR3 extraction were all carried out with Decombinator tools. TCRs above a frequency of 2 per 1,000, corresponding to the top 1% of the tumor frequency distribution, were defined as expanded. Each repertoire was subsampled 100 times to 5,000 TCRs, after which Renyi diversity was computed with the R vegan package. To build CDR3 similarity networks, amino acid triplet string-kernel similarity was used, and CDR3s were connected when their pairwise similarity was above 0.82. TCRdb redid the processing of the public reads, applying fastp at Q25 and MiXCR, and retained in-frame beta chains. A single entry per CDR3 protein holds the most common genes and DNA from its merged rows. The V and J calls shown here were made by TCRdb, not taken from the authors' results. Present in this sample are 50,000 or so distinct CDR3 sequences, about 10% of which were seen just once. Around 42% of the sample is taken by the ten largest.

From the cysteine up to the phenylalanine, the CDR3 has a length of 16 residues. As encoded in the germline V gene (reference sequence), CDR1 is DFQATT while CDR2 is SNEGSKA. Results and caveats for the whole study, not just this receptor: Ubiquitous expanded tumor TCRs were found in blood more often at tumor resection than at routine follow-up. Additional single-cell paired TCR alpha and beta sequencing was considered necessary to confirm, at a functional level, the hypothesis that regional TCRs recognize regional mutations.

The chain is assembled from TRBV20-1 and TRBJ1-5; no DNA check was done on the table's D call, TRBD1. Sample: PBMCs, taken at surgery. This clonotype originated in a female donor with early-stage non-small cell lung cancer. CDR3 protein: CSARDLWGQGAQPQRF.